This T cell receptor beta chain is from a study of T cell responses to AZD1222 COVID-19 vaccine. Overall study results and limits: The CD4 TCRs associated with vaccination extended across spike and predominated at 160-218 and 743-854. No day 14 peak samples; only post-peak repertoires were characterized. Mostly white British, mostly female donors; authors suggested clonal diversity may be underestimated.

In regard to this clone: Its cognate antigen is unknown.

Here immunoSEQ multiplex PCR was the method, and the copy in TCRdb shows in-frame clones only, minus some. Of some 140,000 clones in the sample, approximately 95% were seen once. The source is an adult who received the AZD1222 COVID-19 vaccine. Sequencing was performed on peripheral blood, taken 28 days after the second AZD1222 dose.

The CDR3, as DNA: TGTGCCAGCCGACAGGCGGTAGGCAGCAATCAGCCCCAGCATTTT. This encodes CASRQAVGSNQPQHF. The chain combines TRBV6-5 with TRBJ1-5; possible D gene TRBD1, 6 bases. CDR3 size: 15 residues. With 8 bases removed from V and 1 base from J, the gap between germline ends came to 15 bases. CDR1 and CDR2 from the germline V gene are MNHEY and SVGAGI.